The source of this T cell receptor (beta chain) is a study of blood T cell repertoires in COVID-19. The table came from immunoSEQ multiplex PCR; TCRdb's copy has only in-frame clones and leaves some out. The sample shows approximately 280,000 clones, around 86% of them seen only once. Germline CDR1 and CDR2: GTSNPN and SVGIG (reference sequence). The CDR3 loop spans 15 amino acids. Trimming took 5 bases from V and 2 from J; bases not matched to a gene: 5. This TCR derives from a woman between 18 and 30 years old who had recovered from COVID-19. The chain uses TRBV30 and TRBJ2-3, with TRBD2 matching over 12 bases. Sample: PBMCs or T cells enriched from blood (not recorded which). CDR3 coding DNA: TGTGCCTGGGCTCTAGCGGGAGGGGTCACAGATACGCAGTATTTT. Its protein is CAWALAGGVTDTQYF.